One T cell receptor (beta chain) is described in this entry. Its antigen is unidentified. The record originates from a study of cytomegalovirus exposure and HLA in healthy donors. Study conclusions and caveats: Some TCR beta chains (164 of them) were listed as cytomegalovirus-associated.

Primers included in the PCR were 60 Vbeta and 13 Jbeta primers. The repertoire was sequenced with immunoSEQ multiplex PCR; TCRdb's copy has only in-frame clones and lacks some. Among 100,000 to 140,000 clones listed, 74% were seen once. Sequencing was done on a sample of PBMCs. The TCR sequence derives from a woman aged 40 to 50 in good health and CMV-seropositive.

Here the CDR3 reads CASSSSRSGTGGYEQYF. As DNA, the CDR3 is TGTGCCAGCAGTTCAAGTCGATCGGGGACAGGAGGATACGAGCAGTACTTC. The chain couples TRBV7-3 to TRBJ2-7; 8 nucleotides align to TRBD1. The CDR3 spans 17 residues. Germline values: CDR1 SGHTA, CDR2 FQGTGA. V gave up 6 bases and J gave up 4 bases; unmatched junction bases: 17.